The source of this T cell receptor (beta chain) is a study of identical twins. Trimming shortened V by 5 bases and J by 4 bases, and 15 bases separated the two germline ends. The CDR3 runs 14 residues. The germline gives CDR1 SEHNR, CDR2 FQNEAQ (reference sequence). TCRdb called the 5' RACE reads again in MiXCR, with one record for every CDR3 protein. The data contain 570,000 or so distinct CDR3 sequences, over 8.5% of them singletons. These same data were also listed under a study on yellow fever vaccine responses in identical twins.

The V and J genes are TRBV7-9 and TRBJ2-7, with D possibly TRBD2 on 5 matching bases. Sequences were obtained from PBMCs. The receptor was derived from a woman between 18 and 29 years old in good health. The CDR3 reads CASSARAGGYEQYF. Written as DNA, the CDR3 is TGTGCCAGCAGCGCCCGGGCAGGCGGGTACGAGCAGTACTTC.